This TCR beta chain was captured in a study of identical twins. Germline assignment: CDR1 MNHEY and CDR2 SMNVEV (reference sequence). The length of the CDR3 is 15 residues. V shed 0 bases and J shed 3 bases, with 11 bases lying between them. Healthy Caucasians, and only they, were the donors. In TCRdb, the 5' RACE reads were re-called with MiXCR into one record per CDR3 protein. The sample has over 250,000 distinct CDR3 sequences, roughly 9% seen once; the top ten hold 6% to 8.5%. Another study also made use of these data, one on yellow fever vaccine responses in identical twins.

Sample: CD8+ T cells sorted from blood. This clonotype was sampled from a woman aged 18-30 years in good health. The chain links TRBV27 to TRBJ1-2, with D possibly matching TRBD1 (5 bases). The CDR3 sequence is CASSLSGRGDYGYTF. Written as DNA, the CDR3 is TGTGCCAGCAGTTTATCGGGGAGAGGGGACTATGGCTACACCTTC.